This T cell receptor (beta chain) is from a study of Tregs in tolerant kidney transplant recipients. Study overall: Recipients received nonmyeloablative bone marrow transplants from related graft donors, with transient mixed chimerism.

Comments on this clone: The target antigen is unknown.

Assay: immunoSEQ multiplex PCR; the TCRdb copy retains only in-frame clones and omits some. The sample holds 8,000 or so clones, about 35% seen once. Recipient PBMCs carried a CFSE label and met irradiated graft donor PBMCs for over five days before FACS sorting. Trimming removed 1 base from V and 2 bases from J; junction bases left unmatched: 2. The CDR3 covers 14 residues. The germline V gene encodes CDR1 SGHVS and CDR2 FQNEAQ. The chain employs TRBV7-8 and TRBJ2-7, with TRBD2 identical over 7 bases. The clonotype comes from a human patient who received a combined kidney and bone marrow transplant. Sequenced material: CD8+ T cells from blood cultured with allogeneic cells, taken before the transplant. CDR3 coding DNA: TGTGCCAGCAGCTTAGGGGGGGGGACCTACGAGCAGTACTTC. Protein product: CASSLGGGTYEQYF.